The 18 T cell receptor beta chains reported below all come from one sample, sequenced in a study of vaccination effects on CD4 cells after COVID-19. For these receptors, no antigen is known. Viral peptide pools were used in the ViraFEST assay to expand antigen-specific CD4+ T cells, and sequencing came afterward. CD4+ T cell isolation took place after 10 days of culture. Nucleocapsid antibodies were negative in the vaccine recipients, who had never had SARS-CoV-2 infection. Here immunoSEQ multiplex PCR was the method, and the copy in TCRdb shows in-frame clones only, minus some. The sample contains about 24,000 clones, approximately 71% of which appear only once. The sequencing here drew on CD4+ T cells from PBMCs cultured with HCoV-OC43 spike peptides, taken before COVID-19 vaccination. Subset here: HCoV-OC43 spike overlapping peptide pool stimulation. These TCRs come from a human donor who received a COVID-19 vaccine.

The CDR3: CASSQPLQVRDRVNTEAFF. CDR3 nucleotides: TGCGCCAGCAGCCAACCGCTGCAGGTCCGGGACAGGGTGAACACTGAAGCTTTCTTT. This chain joins TRBV4-1 and TRBJ1-1; 9 positions agree with TRBD1. The ends lost 2 bases at V and 0 bases at J; junction bases unmatched: 13. This CDR3 is 19 amino acids long. Germline CDR1 is MGHRA and CDR2 is YSYEKL.

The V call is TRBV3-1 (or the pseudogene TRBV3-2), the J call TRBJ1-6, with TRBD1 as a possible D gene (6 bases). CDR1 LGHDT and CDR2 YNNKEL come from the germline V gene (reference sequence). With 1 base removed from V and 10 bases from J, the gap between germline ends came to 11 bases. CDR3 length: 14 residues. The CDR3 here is CASSQVGAQSPLHF. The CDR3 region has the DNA TGTGCCAGCAGCCAAGTGGGGGCTCAGTCACCCCTCCACTTT.

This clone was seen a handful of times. CDR3 sequence: CASSQVLVGGHQPQHF. Here the CDR3 DNA reads TGTGCCAGCAGCCAAGTTCTCGTGGGGGGACATCAGCCCCAGCATTTT. The rearrangement joins TRBV4-2 to TRBJ1-5, with D possibly being TRBD1 (5 bases). Germline CDR1 reads LGHNA; CDR2 reads YNFKEQ. V was cut by 1 base and J by 5 bases, with 15 bases left in between. This CDR3 is built from 16 residues.

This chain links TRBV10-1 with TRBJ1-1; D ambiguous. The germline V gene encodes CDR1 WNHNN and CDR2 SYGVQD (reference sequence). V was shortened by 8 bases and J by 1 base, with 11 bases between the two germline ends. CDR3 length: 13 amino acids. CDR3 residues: CASRVDPNTEAFF. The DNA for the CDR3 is TGCGCCAGCCGAGTGGATCCGAACACTGAAGCTTTCTTT.

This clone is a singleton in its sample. In DNA form, the CDR3 reads TGTGCCAGCAGCCAAGAGTACCTCGTCACTGAAGCTTTCTTT. This gives the protein CASSQEYLVTEAFF. The V call is TRBV3-1 (or the pseudogene TRBV3-2), the J call TRBJ1-1; D unclear. V shed 0 bases and J shed 4 bases, with 9 bases lying between them. The CDR3 sequence is 14 residues long. The V gene's germline CDR1 is LGHDT and CDR2 YNNKEL (reference sequence).

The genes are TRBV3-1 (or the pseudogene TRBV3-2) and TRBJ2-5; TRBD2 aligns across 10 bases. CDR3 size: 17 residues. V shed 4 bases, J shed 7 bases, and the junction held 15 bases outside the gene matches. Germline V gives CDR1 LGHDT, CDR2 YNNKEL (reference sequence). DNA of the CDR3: TGTGCCAGCAGCCCCCGGGGTAGCGGGAGGTTTGATGGGACCCAGTACTTC. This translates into CASSPRGSGRFDGTQYF.

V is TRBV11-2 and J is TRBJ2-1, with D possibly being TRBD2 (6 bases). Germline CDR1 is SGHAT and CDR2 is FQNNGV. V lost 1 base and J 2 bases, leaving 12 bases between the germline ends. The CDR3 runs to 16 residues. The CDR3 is CASSLADAGTYNEQFF. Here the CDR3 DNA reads TGTGCCAGCAGCTTAGCTGACGCGGGGACCTACAATGAGCAGTTCTTC. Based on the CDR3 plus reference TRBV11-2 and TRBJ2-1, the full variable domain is EAGVAQSPRYKIIEKRQSVAFWCNPISGHATLYWYQQILGQGPKLLIQFQNNGVVDDSQLPKDRFSAERLKGVDSTLKIQPAKLEDSAVYLCASSLADAGTYNEQFFGPGTRLTVL.

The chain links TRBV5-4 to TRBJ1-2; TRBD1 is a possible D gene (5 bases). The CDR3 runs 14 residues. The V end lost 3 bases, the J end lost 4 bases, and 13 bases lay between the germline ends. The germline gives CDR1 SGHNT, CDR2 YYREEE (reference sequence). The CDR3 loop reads CASSSTGRSYGYTF. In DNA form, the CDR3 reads TGTGCCAGCAGCTCAACAGGCCGGAGCTATGGCTACACCTTC.

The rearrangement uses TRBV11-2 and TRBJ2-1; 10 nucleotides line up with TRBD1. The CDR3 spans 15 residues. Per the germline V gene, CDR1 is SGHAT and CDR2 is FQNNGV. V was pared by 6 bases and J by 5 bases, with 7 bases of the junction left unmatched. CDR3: CASRTPGQGHNEQFF. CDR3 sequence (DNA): TGTGCCAGCAGGACTCCGGGACAGGGGCACAATGAGCAGTTCTTC. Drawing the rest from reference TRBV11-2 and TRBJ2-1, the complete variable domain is EAGVAQSPRYKIIEKRQSVAFWCNPISGHATLYWYQQILGQGPKLLIQFQNNGVVDDSQLPKDRFSAERLKGVDSTLKIQPAKLEDSAVYLCASRTPGQGHNEQFFGPGTRLTVL.

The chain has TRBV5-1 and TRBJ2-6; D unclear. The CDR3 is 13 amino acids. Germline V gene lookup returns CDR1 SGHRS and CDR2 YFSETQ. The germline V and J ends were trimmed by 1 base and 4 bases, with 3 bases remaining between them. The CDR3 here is CASSLPGANVLTF. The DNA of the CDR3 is TGCGCCAGCAGCTTGCCCGGGGCCAACGTCCTGACTTTC.

CDR3 sequence: CAISLGSGHQPQHF. The CDR3 DNA follows: TGTGCCATCAGTTTAGGGTCGGGACATCAGCCCCAGCATTTT. This chain links TRBV10-3 with TRBJ1-5; a weak D match, TRBD1 (5 bases). The length of the CDR3 is 14 residues. V shed 5 bases and J shed 5 bases, with 13 bases lying between them. Per germline, CDR1 ENHRY and CDR2 SYGVKD.

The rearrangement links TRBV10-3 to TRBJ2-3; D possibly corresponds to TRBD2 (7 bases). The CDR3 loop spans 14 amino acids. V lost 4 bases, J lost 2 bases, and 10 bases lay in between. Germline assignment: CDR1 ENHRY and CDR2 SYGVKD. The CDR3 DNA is TGTGCCATCAGTGGAGGGGGGGCCACAGATACGCAGTATTTT. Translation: CAISGGGATDTQYF.

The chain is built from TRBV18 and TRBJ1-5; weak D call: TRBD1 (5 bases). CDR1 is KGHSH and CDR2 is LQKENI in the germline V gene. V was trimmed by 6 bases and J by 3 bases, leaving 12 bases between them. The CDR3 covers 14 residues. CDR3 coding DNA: TGTGCCAGCTCGGCAGGAGGGGTCAATCAGCCCCAGCATTTT. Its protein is CASSAGGVNQPQHF.

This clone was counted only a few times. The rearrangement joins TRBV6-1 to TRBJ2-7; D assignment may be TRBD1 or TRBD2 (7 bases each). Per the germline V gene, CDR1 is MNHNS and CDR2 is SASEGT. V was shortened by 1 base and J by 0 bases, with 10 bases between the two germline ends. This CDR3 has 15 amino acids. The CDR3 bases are TGTGCCAGCAGTGAAGGGGAGGGGGCCTCCTACGAGCAGTACTTC. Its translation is CASSEGEGASYEQYF.

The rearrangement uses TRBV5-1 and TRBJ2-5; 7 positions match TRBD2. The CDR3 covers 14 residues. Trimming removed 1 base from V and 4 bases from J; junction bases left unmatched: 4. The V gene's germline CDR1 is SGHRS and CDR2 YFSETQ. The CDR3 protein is CASSLNGEGETQYF. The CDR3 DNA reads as TGCGCCAGCAGCTTGAATGGGGAGGGAGAGACCCAGTACTTC.

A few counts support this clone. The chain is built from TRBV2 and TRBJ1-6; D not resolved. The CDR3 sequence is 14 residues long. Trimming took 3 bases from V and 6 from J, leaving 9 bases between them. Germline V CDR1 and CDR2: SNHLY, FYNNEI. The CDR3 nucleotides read TGTGCCAGCAGTGAGACGGCGAGTAATTCACCCCTCCACTTT. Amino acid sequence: CASSETASNSPLHF.

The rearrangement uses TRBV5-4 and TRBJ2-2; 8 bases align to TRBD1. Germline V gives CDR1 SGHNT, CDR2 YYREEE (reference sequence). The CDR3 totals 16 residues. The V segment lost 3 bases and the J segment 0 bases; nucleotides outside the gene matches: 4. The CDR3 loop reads CASSSWGQANTGELFF. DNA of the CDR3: TGTGCCAGCAGCTCCTGGGGACAGGCGAACACCGGGGAGCTGTTTTTT.

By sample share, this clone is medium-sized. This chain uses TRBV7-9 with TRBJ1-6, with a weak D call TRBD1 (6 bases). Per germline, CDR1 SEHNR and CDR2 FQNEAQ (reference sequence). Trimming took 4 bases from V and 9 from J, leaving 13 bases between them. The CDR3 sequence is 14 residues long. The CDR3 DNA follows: TGTGCCAGCAGCTACACAGGGTTTGGTTCACCCCTCCACTTT. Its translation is CASSYTGFGSPLHF.